This T cell receptor (beta chain) was retrieved from a study of post-analysis software for immune sequencing data. General study findings and limits: Samples from a shared batch, those prepared together, strongly co-clustered by F measure. Significantly decreased normalized Chao1 diversity was recorded for multiple sclerosis patients relative to controls. The five TRBV segments detected at higher frequency in patients than in controls included TRBV5-6, TRBV5-1 and TRBV20-1.

cDNA libraries of TCR beta carried unique molecular identifiers. MiXCR, run by TCRdb on the PCR reads, gives a single entry per CDR3 protein. The sample consists of roughly 570,000 distinct CDR3 sequences, around 34% of them appearing once. There are 14 residues in the CDR3. Trimming removed 0 bases from V and 13 bases from J; junction bases left unmatched: 3. Germline loops: CDR1 LGHDT, CDR2 YNNKEL (reference sequence). In this sample, this clonotype turned up a few times. Its antigen is currently unknown. Sample: blood. This TCR was recovered from a girl between 2 and 17 years old with multiple sclerosis. The gene calls are TRBV3-1 and TRBJ1-6; 10 bases agree with TRBD1. CDR3 coding DNA: TGTGCCAGCAGCCAAGAGGGACAGGGGAGGCCCCTCCACTTT. Translation: CASSQEGQGRPLHF.